Below are 13 T cell receptor beta chains sequenced from a single sample in a study of blood T cells in healthy people across ages. Using a J-beta primer mix together with a sample-barcoded 5' primer, a second PCR was run for roughly 6 to 12 cycles. Each CDR3 protein gets one entry after TCRdb re-called the 5' RACE reads with MiXCR. The table has approximately 850,000 distinct CDR3 sequences, around 42% seen once. The sequencing input was blood. The receptor source for this set is a man aged 55 to 70 in good health.

V and J are TRBV20-1 and TRBJ1-6; D is unresolved. Germline CDR1 is DFQATT and CDR2 is SNEGSKA (reference sequence). V was cut by 3 bases and J by 3 bases, with 12 bases left in between. The CDR3 has 15 amino acids. The CDR3 reads CSARRSGHYNSPLHF. The CDR3 DNA is TGCAGTGCTAGGAGGTCCGGGCACTATAATTCACCCCTCCACTTT.

The sample holds a few counts of this clonotype. A much larger clone is a single base away; this may be a read error. The chain has TRBV29-1 and TRBJ2-5; possibly TRBD1 or TRBD2 for D (7 bases each). There are 13 residues in the CDR3. The V end lost 8 bases, the J end lost 11 bases, and 24 bases lay between the germline ends. CDR1 and CDR2 from the germline V gene are SQVTM and ANQGSEA. CDR3 coding DNA: TGCAGCTCCTTGACAGGGCCTAGCGGTGAGCAGTACTTC. Protein product: CSSLTGPSGEQYF.

This clonotype occurred a few times. J is TRBJ2-5 and V is TRBV5-1; weak D call: TRBD2 (5 bases). The end of the DNA fits TRBJ2-7 better, so the J call may be wrong. This CDR3 comprises 12 residues. Per the germline V gene, CDR1 is SGHRS and CDR2 is YFSETQ. CDR3: CASSVVGGEQYF. The CDR3 nucleotides read TGCGCCAGCAGTGTCGTAGGAGGCGAGCAGTACTTC.

This clonotype has a handful of counts. V gene TRBV12-3 or TRBV12-4 combines with J gene TRBJ2-7; 10 positions match TRBD2. The CDR3 totals 15 residues. With V trimmed by 6 bases and J by 6 bases, 11 bases remained unmatched. In DNA form, the CDR3 reads TGTGCCAGCAGACTTGAGAGCGGGGGGGCCTTCGAGCAGTACTTC. This translates into CASRLESGGAFEQYF.

The rearrangement joins TRBV5-5 to TRBJ2-6, with TRBD2 matching over 7 bases. Trimming at V came to 1 base and at J to 2 bases, leaving 3 bases not matched to a gene. This CDR3 contains 16 residues. The germline gives CDR1 SGHKS, CDR2 YYEKEE (reference sequence). The CDR3 DNA sequence: TGTGCCAGCAGCTTGTCGGGGGGTACTGGGGCCAACGTCCTGACTTTC. Amino acids: CASSLSGGTGANVLTF.

In regard to this clonotype: This could be a read error, since a much larger clone is one nucleotide away. The chain recombines TRBV7-2 with TRBJ2-5; D might be TRBD1 or TRBD2, each matching 6 bases. The V end lost 3 bases, the J end lost 4 bases, and 12 bases lay between the germline ends. Germline V lookup: CDR1 SGHTA, CDR2 FQGNSA. The length of the CDR3 is 14 residues. The CDR3 coding sequence is TGTGCCAGCAGCTTTGGGGGGCTTGGAGAGACCCAGTACTTC. It is translated as CASSFGGLGETQYF.

As concerns this clonotype: Its ends do not fully match the called genes, so a read error is possible. The V and J genes are TRBV29-1 and TRBJ2-3; a weak D match, TRBD2 (5 bases). The CDR3 is 15 residues long. Germline lookup yields CDR1 SQVTM and CDR2 ANQGSEA. CDR3 in DNA: TGCGGCGTTGCGGGCGGGTTCATGGTAGTTGATACGCAGTATTTT. It codes for CGVAGGFMVVDTQYF.

This chain connects TRBV6-5 to TRBJ1-5; 7 nucleotides align to TRBD1. V dropped 5 bases and J dropped 7; count of bases not matched to a gene: 11. Germline V CDR1 and CDR2: MNHEY, SVGAGI. CDR3 length equals 15 residues. CDR3: CASSPQGGAGQPQHF. The CDR3 DNA follows: TGTGCCAGCAGTCCTCAGGGGGGAGCGGGGCAGCCCCAGCATTTT.

This clonotype was recorded a few times. The V and J genes are TRBV6-5 and TRBJ2-5; weak D call: TRBD1 (6 bases). The CDR3 runs 14 residues. V lost 5 bases to trimming and J lost 4 bases, with 14 bases between them. In germline, CDR1 is MNHEY, CDR2 SVGAGI. CDR3 loop: CASSDYRGGETQYF. The CDR3, as DNA: TGTGCCAGCAGTGACTATAGAGGGGGAGAGACCCAGTACTTC.

The chain carries TRBV7-2 and TRBJ1-5; a weak D match, TRBD1 (6 bases). CDR1 is SGHTA and CDR2 is FQGNSA in the germline V gene. This CDR3 spans 14 amino acids. The V and J ends lost 4 bases and 5 bases respectively, with 12 bases between them. CDR3 coding DNA: TGTGCCAGCAGCTCAAGGGGGGACTATCAGCCCCAGCATTTT. It is translated as CASSSRGDYQPQHF.

As for this clonotype: With a much larger clone just one base away, this may be a read error. The chain combines TRBV20-1 with TRBJ2-7; the D gene is possibly TRBD2 (6 bases). CDR1 is DFQATT and CDR2 is SNEGSKA in the germline V gene (reference sequence). The CDR3 contains 13 residues. Trimming removed 3 bases from V and 7 bases from J, with 16 bases in between. CDR3 sequence: CSARGDSFREQYF. The CDR3 DNA sequence: TGCAGTGCTAGGGGGGACTCGTTCCGGGAGCAGTACTTC.

This clonotype was seen only a few times. The CDR3 nucleotides read TGCAGTGCTAGCGTCCCGGGACTAGTTCCCGGGGAGCTGTTTTTT. The encoded protein is CSASVPGLVPGELFF. The gene calls are TRBV20-1 and TRBJ2-2, with TRBD2 identical over 8 bases. With 3 bases clipped from V and 6 bases from J, the junction kept 9 bases outside the gene matches. Germline V CDR1 and CDR2: DFQATT, SNEGSKA (reference sequence). The CDR3 has 15 amino acids.

The chain links TRBV27 to TRBJ2-1; TRBD2 aligns across 8 bases. Germline-derived CDR1 and CDR2 are MNHEY and SMNVEV (reference sequence). The CDR3 is 15 residues long. V was pared by 3 bases and J by 4 bases, with 5 bases of the junction left unmatched. The CDR3 is CASSFSGTPYNEQFF. The CDR3 bases are TGTGCCAGCAGTTTTAGCGGGACCCCATACAATGAGCAGTTCTTC.